A selection of T cell receptor beta chains follows, all from one sample in a study of shared clonotypes between healthy human individuals. Repertoires were generated with immunoSEQ multiplex PCR, while TCRdb's copy carries only in-frame clones and drops some. The repertoire holds approximately 2,200,000 clones, about 92% seen once, with over 1.5% in the top ten. Sequencing was performed on naive CD8+ T cells from PBMCs. The receptor source for this set is a man aged 18 to 30 in good health. Some clones in this sample may be carry-over from other donors' samples. CDR3s include the opening cysteine and the closing phenylalanine or tryptophan. Clone size is given for some rows only: seen once, a few or many times, or a class if the clone is expanded.

j_call v_call clone_size cdr3_aa
TRBJ1-2 TRBV10-3 NA CAISENPGQANYGYTF
TRBJ1-2 TRBV25-1 once CASSGEADGYTF
TRBJ1-2 TRBV27 NA CASSLGAGTGGYGYTF
TRBJ1-3 TRBV9 NA CASSGGNTIYF
TRBJ1-1 TRBV15 once CATSRATGNTEAFF
TRBJ1-2 TRBV6-5 NA CASSYSIPVDGYTF
TRBJ2-1 TRBV9 NA CASSVGRERVNEQFF
TRBJ1-6 TRBV28 NA CASSLRHQHLHF
TRBJ1-2 TRBV27 NA CASSFTGTNYGYTF
TRBJ1-5 TRBV18 few CASSLDRSNQPQHF
TRBJ2-5 TRBV28 NA CASSLGGVGVETQYF
TRBJ2-1 TRBV9 NA CASSAPVSPSNEQFF
TRBJ1-1 TRBV9 NA CASSVEPGGPGVAEAFF
TRBJ2-7 TRBV27 once CASSASGTGWREQYF
TRBJ1-1 TRBV4-1 NA CASSQSQMGPGGSTEAFF
TRBJ2-7 TRBV4-3 NA CASSQDRTGSYEQYF
TRBJ2-1 TRBV27 NA CASSLDLGGSNNEQFF
TRBJ2-5 TRBV7-9 NA CASSLAPRATEETQYF
TRBJ1-2 TRBV19 NA CASSGTDYGYTF
TRBJ2-2 TRBV5-6 NA CASTYGTPNTGELFF
TRBJ1-5 TRBV5-6 once CASSLGAPHSNQPQHF
TRBJ2-5 TRBV19 NA CASSIVHRPQETQYF
TRBJ2-3 TRBV7-9 NA CASSYTTRGTDTQYF
TRBJ2-4 TRBV7-6 NA CASSPSLGNIQYF
TRBJ2-5 TRBV7-9 NA CASSSSLREGPGETQYF
TRBJ1-4 TRBV10-2 NA CASREDSRYEKLFF
TRBJ2-7 TRBV28 NA CASSSLLDAYEQYF
TRBJ1-5 TRBV9 NA CASSVVGTRHSNQPQHF
TRBJ1-1 TRBV7-6 NA CASSPTISGRTEAFF
TRBJ1-2 TRBV27 few CASSLDSNYGYTF
TRBJ1-4 TRBV7-6 NA CASSPWTAVNEKLFF